This T cell receptor beta chain was recovered during a study of OX40 agonist ivuxolimab in advanced cancers. Generated by immunoSEQ multiplex PCR, the TCRdb table keeps only in-frame clones and is missing some. The table records about 70,000 clones, over 75% of them present only once. This clone was picked up a small number of times. The CDR3 loop spans 18 amino acids. V was trimmed by 4 bases and J by 2 bases, leaving 22 bases between them. Germline-derived CDR1 and CDR2 are MGHRA and YSYEKL. This clonotype originated in an adult with an advanced solid tumor such as melanoma, head and neck, liver or kidney cancer. The chain couples TRBV4-1 to TRBJ2-3; TRBD2 is a possible D gene (7 bases). Sequenced material: CD4+ or CD8+ T cells sorted from blood, taken in a trial of the OX40 agonist ivuxolimab. The CDR3 region is CASSLGGGGRSSTDTQYF. CDR3 bases: TGCGCCAGCAGCCTGGGGGGAGGGGGACGATCTTCCACAGATACGCAGTATTTT.